A selection of T cell receptor beta chains follows, all from one sample in a study of T cell repertoires in aging, cancer and after chemotherapy. TCRdb redid the calling of the multiplex PCR reads with MiXCR, one entry per CDR3 protein. The table records about 10,000 distinct CDR3 sequences, under 40% of them present only once. Sequencing was carried out using blood. The receptor set was obtained from a human donor in good health. Each CDR3 is given with its conserved first and last residue. Each record gives: clone size, V gene, D gene, J gene, CDR3 protein, CDR3 DNA. A D gene is named only where the DNA matches it firmly. Where a row states a size, it is once, few, many or the class of an expanded clone; other rows omit it.

few	TRBV6-2/TRBV6-3	.	TRBJ2-5	CASSPPGSGETQYF	TGTGCCAGCAGTCCCCCCGGGAGCGGGGAGACCCAGTACTTC
.	TRBV28	.	TRBJ2-5	CASSYSSGEETQYF	TGTGCCAGCAGTTACTCAAGCGGTGAAGAGACCCAGTACTTC
.	TRBV28	TRBD1	TRBJ1-4	CASSSWIRGGNNEKLFF	TGTGCCAGCAGTTCCTGGATCAGGGGGGGGAATAATGAAAAACTGTTTTTT
.	TRBV19	.	TRBJ1-3	CASSIQGIGNIIYF	TGTGCCAGTAGTATACAAGGAATTGGAAACATCATATATTTT
.	TRBV30	.	TRBJ1-1	CAWSVRGAQTEAFF	TGTGCCTGGAGTGTACGGGGGGCGCAAACTGAAGCTTTCTTT
.	TRBV27	.	TRBJ2-7	CASSLAPNRDEQYF	TGTGCCAGCAGTTTGGCCCCAAACAGAGACGAGCAGTACTTC
.	TRBV6-5	TRBD2	TRBJ2-3	CATIPGTSGRYGTQYF	TGTGCCACTATACCCGGGACTAGCGGGAGATACGGGACGCAGTATTTT
medium-sized	TRBV11-1	.	TRBJ2-1	CASSNPGEQFF	TGTGCCAGCAGTAACCCCGGTGAGCAGTTCTTC
.	TRBV19	TRBD1	TRBJ1-5	CASSIGGTGESQPQHF	TGTGCCAGTAGTATCGGTGGGACAGGGGAAAGCCAGCCCCAGCATTTT
.	TRBV5-1	TRBD2	TRBJ2-1	CASSGTSRLYNEQFF	TGCGCCAGCAGCGGGACTAGCAGGCTTTACAATGAGCAGTTCTTC
.	TRBV6-6	TRBD1	TRBJ1-2	CASSDRDRANYGYTF	TGTGCCAGCAGTGACCGGGACAGGGCTAACTATGGCTACACCTTC
.	TRBV6-2/TRBV6-3	.	TRBJ2-3	CASSYVPTDTQYF	TGTGCCAGCAGTTACGTTCCCACAGATACGCAGTATTTT
few	TRBV5-6	.	TRBJ2-7	CASSSGTYEQYF	TGTGCCAGCAGCTCCGGGACGTACGAGCAGTACTTC
.	TRBV7-9	.	TRBJ2-2	CASSLLVGANTGELFF	TGTGCCAGCAGCTTGTTAGTGGGGGCGAACACCGGGGAGCTGTTTTTT
.	TRBV7-9	.	TRBJ1-2	CASSLGGGGGNYGYTF	TGTGCCAGCAGCTTAGGGGGCGGAGGGGGAAACTATGGCTACACCTTC
few	TRBV18	.	TRBJ1-2	CASSPGREYGYTF	TGTGCCAGCTCACCGGGAAGGGAATATGGCTACACCTTC
few	TRBV18	TRBD2	TRBJ2-1	CASSPSNGGGGNEQFF	TGTGCCAGCTCACCATCTAACGGGGGGGGAGGCAATGAGCAGTTCTTC
.	TRBV12-3/TRBV12-4	TRBD2	TRBJ2-7	CASSLSSASGRYEQYF	TGTGCCAGCAGTTTAAGTAGCGCTAGCGGGAGGTACGAGCAGTACTTC
.	TRBV10-3	TRBD2	TRBJ2-3	CAIRTSGTDTQYF	TGTGCCATCCGGACTAGCGGGACAGATACGCAGTATTTT
.	TRBV5-1	TRBD2	TRBJ2-2	CASSPPSGNTGELFF	TGCGCCAGCAGTCCCCCTAGCGGAAACACCGGGGAGCTGTTTTTT
.	TRBV12-3/TRBV12-4	TRBD2	TRBJ2-1	CASSLTGGPGEQFF	TGTGCCAGCAGTTTAACGGGAGGGCCAGGAGAGCAGTTCTTC
.	TRBV6-1	TRBD2	TRBJ2-3	CASSSQGLATDTQYF	TGTGCCAGCAGTTCCCAGGGACTAGCTACAGATACGCAGTATTTT
few	TRBV12-3/TRBV12-4	TRBD1	TRBJ1-3	CASSRTGGDGNTIYF	TGTGCCAGCAGTCGGACAGGGGGTGACGGAAACACCATATATTTT
.	TRBV11-1	.	TRBJ1-5	CASSLDLGGISNQPQHF	TGTGCCAGCAGCTTGGATCTCGGGGGGATAAGCAATCAGCCCCAGCATTTT
.	TRBV15	.	TRBJ2-7	CATSRMTGRHEQYF	TGTGCCACCAGCAGAATGACAGGTCGGCACGAGCAGTACTTC
medium-sized	TRBV19	.	TRBJ2-6	CASNLDSYSGANVLTF	TGTGCCAGTAACCTAGACAGCTACTCTGGGGCCAACGTCCTGACTTTC
few	TRBV5-6	.	TRBJ2-6	CASSPMAASGANVLTF	TGTGCCAGCAGCCCGATGGCCGCCTCTGGGGCCAACGTCCTGACTTTC
.	TRBV15	.	TRBJ2-3	CATGTGTRGDTQYF	TGTGCCACCGGTACCGGGACCCGGGGAGATACGCAGTATTTT
.	TRBV5-4	.	TRBJ2-7	CASSLGGPGTNEQYF	TGTGCCAGCAGCTTGGGGGGTCCCGGGACCAACGAGCAGTACTTC
.	TRBV6-5	TRBD2	TRBJ2-3	CASRGLAGVTTDTQYF	TGTGCCAGCAGGGGACTAGCGGGCGTCACCACAGATACGCAGTATTTT
.	TRBV6-1	TRBD1	TRBJ2-7	CASSEEIGTGDDEQYF	TGTGCCAGCAGTGAAGAGATAGGGACAGGGGATGACGAGCAGTACTTC
.	TRBV29-1	TRBD1	TRBJ1-2	CSVERDSNYGYTF	TGCAGCGTTGAACGGGACAGTAACTATGGCTACACCTTC
few	TRBV6-2/TRBV6-3	.	TRBJ1-5	CASSYWENQPQHF	TGTGCCAGCAGTTACTGGGAGAATCAGCCCCAGCATTTT
.	TRBV5-6	.	TRBJ2-6	CATQAEDPAVGTGANVLTF	TGTGCCACCCAGGCGGAAGATCCCGCAGTTGGTACTGGGGCCAACGTCCTGACTTTC
.	TRBV6-2/TRBV6-3	.	TRBJ2-2	CASSYWPGANTGELFF	TGTGCCAGCAGTTATTGGCCGGGTGCGAACACCGGGGAGCTGTTTTTT
medium-sized	TRBV29-1	.	TRBJ2-3	CSVGTAPSDTQYF	TGCAGCGTTGGGACGGCCCCATCCGATACGCAGTATTTT
.	TRBV30	.	TRBJ2-1	CAWNFGGYNEQFF	TGTGCCTGGAATTTCGGCGGCTACAATGAGCAGTTCTTC
medium-sized	TRBV19	TRBD1	TRBJ2-3	CASSGGQVSRADTQYF	TGTGCCAGTAGTGGGGGACAGGTCTCTCGGGCAGATACGCAGTATTTT
medium-sized	TRBV6-6	.	TRBJ2-3	CASSLLNTDTQYF	TGTGCCAGCAGCCTCCTAAACACAGATACGCAGTATTTT
medium-sized	TRBV6-5	TRBD2	TRBJ2-1	CASNKPTSGRAYNEQFF	TGTGCCAGCAACAAACCGACTAGCGGGAGGGCTTACAATGAGCAGTTCTTC
.	TRBV12-3/TRBV12-4	.	TRBJ2-5	CASSHQETQYF	TGTGCCAGCAGTCATCAAGAGACCCAGTACTTC
few	TRBV30	TRBD2	TRBJ2-1	CACWTSGRGYNEQFF	TGTGCCTGCTGGACTAGCGGGAGGGGATACAATGAGCAGTTCTTC
few	TRBV18	TRBD2	TRBJ2-1	CASSPPRGPTSGRALGEQFF	TGTGCCAGCTCACCACCTCGTGGCCCGACTAGCGGGAGGGCCCTCGGTGAGCAGTTCTTC
.	TRBV27	TRBD2	TRBJ2-3	CASSTLAGEADTQYF	TGTGCCAGCAGTACCCTAGCGGGAGAGGCAGATACGCAGTATTTT
.	TRBV5-6	.	TRBJ2-1	CASSFIKGEQFF	TGTGCCAGCAGCTTTATTAAGGGGGAACAGTTCTTC
.	TRBV29-1	.	TRBJ1-5	CSALGGINQPQHF	TGCAGCGCCCTCGGGGGAATCAACCAGCCCCAGCATTTT
few	TRBV27	TRBD1	TRBJ2-5	CASSRLSPGTGDETQYF	TGTGCCAGCAGTCGACTATCCCCCGGGACAGGGGACGAGACCCAGTACTTC
.	TRBV24-1	TRBD1	TRBJ2-7	CATSHPGQGYEQYF	TGTGCCACCAGTCATCCGGGACAGGGGTACGAGCAGTACTTC
medium-sized	TRBV29-1	TRBD1	TRBJ2-1	CSVPRGTGLRYNEQFF	TGCAGCGTCCCCCGGGGGACAGGGCTTCGATACAATGAGCAGTTCTTC
.	TRBV12-3/TRBV12-4	.	TRBJ2-4	CASSLLENIQYF	TGTGCCAGCAGTTTACTAGAAAACATTCAGTACTTC
.	TRBV6-4	TRBD2	TRBJ2-1	CASRPWTSGRADEQFF	TGTGCCAGCAGACCTTGGACTAGCGGGAGGGCCGATGAGCAGTTCTTC
.	TRBV19	TRBD2	TRBJ2-2	CASSLGIAGGPDGELFF	TGTGCCAGTAGTCTAGGAATAGCGGGAGGGCCTGACGGGGAGCTGTTTTTT
.	TRBV6-5	.	TRBJ2-2	CASSSGRAARELFF	TGTGCCAGCAGTTCGGGCAGGGCGGCCAGGGAGCTGTTTTTT
.	TRBV13	TRBD2	TRBJ2-7	CASSQQAGGPHEQYF	TGTGCCAGCAGCCAACAAGCGGGAGGGCCCCACGAGCAGTACTTC
medium-sized	TRBV29-1	.	TRBJ2-2	CSAGGDRVNTGELFF	TGCAGCGCCGGGGGGGACAGGGTCAACACCGGGGAGCTGTTTTTT